A selection of T cell receptor beta chains follows, all from one sample in a study of shared clonotypes between healthy human individuals. Only in-frame clones appear in the TCRdb table, and some are missing; sequencing was by immunoSEQ multiplex PCR. Among more than 2 million clones, 93% were seen once, and the ten largest hold about 1.6%. The sequencing sample was made of naive CD8+ T cells from PBMCs. Source of these receptors: a man aged 18 to 30 in good health. Some clones in this sample may be carry-over from other donors' samples. CDR3s include the opening cysteine and the closing phenylalanine or tryptophan. Each record gives: V gene, D gene, clone size, J gene, CDR3 DNA, CDR3 protein. A D gene is named only where the DNA matches it firmly. Size tells how often a clone was seen (once, few, many) or the class of an expanded clone, and some rows leave it out.

>TRBV28|TRBD2|NA|TRBJ2-1
TGTGCCAGCAGTACCCCCGGGACTAGCGGGGCCGGCTCCTACAATGAGCAGTTCTTC
CASSTPGTSGAGSYNEQFF
>TRBV10-3|TRBD2|NA|TRBJ2-2
TGTGCCATCAGTGAGCTTTCGGGGCGGGAGGGCCGTCGTGACACCGGGGAGCTGTTTTTT
CAISELSGREGRRDTGELFF
>TRBV9|NA|NA|TRBJ2-7
TGTGCCAGCAGCGTAGGATCGGGGTCCTACGAGCAGTACTTC
CASSVGSGSYEQYF
>TRBV28|NA|once|TRBJ2-1
TGTGCCAGCAGCCAACCCCCTACCTCCTATACAGGGTACAATGAGCAGTTCTTC
CASSQPPTSYTGYNEQFF
>TRBV28|NA|NA|TRBJ2-2
TGTGCCAGCAGTACGGCTCCCCCTCACCTTAACACCGGGGAGCTGTTTTTT
CASSTAPPHLNTGELFF
>TRBV7-9|TRBD2|NA|TRBJ2-3
TGTGCCAGCAGCTTCGCCAAAGTACTAGCGGGAGGAGACACAGATACGCAGTATTTT
CASSFAKVLAGGDTDTQYF
>TRBV7-9|TRBD1|once|TRBJ1-2
TGTGCCAGCAGCTTAGCGCGCATCGGGACAGGGGTCGGCTACACCTTC
CASSLARIGTGVGYTF
>TRBV27|TRBD1|once|TRBJ1-2
TGTGCCAGCAGCCGCGGGACAGAAATTAACTATGGCTACACCTTC
CASSRGTEINYGYTF
>TRBV27|TRBD1|few|TRBJ1-2
TGTGCCAGCAGTTTATCTCCACAGGGGAAGTATGGCTACACCTTC
CASSLSPQGKYGYTF
>TRBV7-9|NA|NA|TRBJ2-1
TGTGCCAGCAGCGGACAGTTTGGGTCCTATAGTGAGCAGTTCTTC
CASSGQFGSYSEQFF
>TRBV27|NA|NA|TRBJ2-1
TGTGCCAGCAACCCTGGGACATACAATGAGCAGTTCTTC
CASNPGTYNEQFF
>TRBV10-3|TRBD1|NA|TRBJ2-1
TGTGCCATCAGTGAGCCGCGACAGGGTAAGCAGTTCTTC
CAISEPRQGKQFF
>TRBV6-1|NA|NA|TRBJ1-3
TGTGCCAGCAGTGAATCTATTCCAGCTACTGGAAACACCATATATTTT
CASSESIPATGNTIYF
>TRBV6-5|TRBD1|NA|TRBJ2-5
TGTGCCAGCAGTTACTCGGTTACAGGGGTTCAAGAGACCCAGTACTTC
CASSYSVTGVQETQYF
>TRBV2|NA|NA|TRBJ1-4
TGTGCCAGCAGTCTGGACCAACGCGGTGAAAAACTGTTTTTT
CASSLDQRGEKLFF